This entry concerns a single TCR beta chain. This specimen comes from a study of T cell repertoires in cytomegalovirus infection. About the research overall: Public TCR beta signatures marked donors with CMV infection and the matching HLA.

TCRdb re-analysed the reads in MiXCR, keeping a single row per CDR3 protein. The sample has 200,000 to 250,000 distinct CDR3 sequences, roughly 22% seen once. Input material: CD8+ T cells from PBMCs. The origin of this receptor is a human donor in good health (CMV status not recorded). Some clones in this sample may be carry-over from other donors' samples.

Here the CDR3 DNA reads TGTGCCAGCAGCTCGTGGGGGGGCACTGAAGCTTTCTTT. Protein sequence: CASSSWGGTEAFF. This chain uses TRBV7-9 with TRBJ1-1; TRBD1 might be the D (5 bases). The CDR3 covers 13 residues. Germline V CDR1 and CDR2: SEHNR, FQNEAQ (reference sequence). The V gene lost 4 bases and the J gene lost 4 bases, with 10 bases spanning the gap.